The entry that follows covers one T cell receptor beta chain sequence. This sample is drawn from a study of blood T cell repertoires in COVID-19. Study in general: T cells, B-cell-depleted T cells, or PBMCs supplied cDNA or gDNA.

V was cut by 4 bases and J by 7 bases, with 13 bases left in between. This CDR3 contains 13 residues. Germline V gene lookup returns CDR1 SGHAT and CDR2 FQNNGV. Generated by immunoSEQ multiplex PCR, the TCRdb table keeps only in-frame clones and is missing some. The table lists about 320,000 clones, about 90% of them singletons. This sequence originates from a woman under 40 with COVID-19, enrolled during active disease. The sample was peripheral blood. The gene calls are TRBV11-2 and TRBJ1-2, with a possible D match to TRBD1 (5 bases). As DNA, the CDR3 is TGTGCCAGCAGCTCTTGGGCAGGGCGTGGCTACACCTTC. Protein: CASSSWAGRGYTF.